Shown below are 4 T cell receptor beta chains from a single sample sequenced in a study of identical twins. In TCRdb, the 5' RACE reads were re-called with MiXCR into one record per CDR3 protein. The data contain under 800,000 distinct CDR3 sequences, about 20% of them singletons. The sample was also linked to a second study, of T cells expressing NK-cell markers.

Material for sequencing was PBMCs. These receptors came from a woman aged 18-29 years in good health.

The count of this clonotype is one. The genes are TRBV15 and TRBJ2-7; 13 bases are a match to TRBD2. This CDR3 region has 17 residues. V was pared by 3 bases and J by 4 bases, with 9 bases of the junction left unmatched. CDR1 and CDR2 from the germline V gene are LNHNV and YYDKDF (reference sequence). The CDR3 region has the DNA TGTGCCACCAGCAGTACGGGACTAGCGGGGCTCGGATACGAGCAGTACTTC. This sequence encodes CATSSTGLAGLGYEQYF.

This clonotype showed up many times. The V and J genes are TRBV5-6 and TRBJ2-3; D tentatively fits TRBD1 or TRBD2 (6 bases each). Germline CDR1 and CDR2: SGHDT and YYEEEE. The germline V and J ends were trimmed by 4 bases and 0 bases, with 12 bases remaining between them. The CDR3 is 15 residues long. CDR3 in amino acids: CASSRGRSSTDTQYF. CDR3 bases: TGTGCCAGCAGCCGGGGGCGTTCTAGCACAGATACGCAGTATTTT.

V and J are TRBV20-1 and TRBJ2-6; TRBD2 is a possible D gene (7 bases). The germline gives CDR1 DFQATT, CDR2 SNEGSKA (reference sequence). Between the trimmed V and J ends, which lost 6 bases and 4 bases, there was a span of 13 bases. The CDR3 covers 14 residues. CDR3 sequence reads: CSAVRGAGANVLTF. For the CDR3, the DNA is TGCAGTGCAGTACGGGGGGCCGGGGCCAACGTCCTGACTTTC.

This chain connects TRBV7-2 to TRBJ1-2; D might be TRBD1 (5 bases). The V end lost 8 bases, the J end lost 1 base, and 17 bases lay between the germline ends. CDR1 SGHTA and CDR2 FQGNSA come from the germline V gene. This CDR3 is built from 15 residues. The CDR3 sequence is CASVGDGSFNYGYTF. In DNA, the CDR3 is TGTGCCAGCGTAGGGGACGGAAGCTTTAACTATGGCTACACCTTC.